These 21 T cell receptor beta chains were all obtained from the same sample, sequenced in a study of a mutant IDH1 vaccine in newly diagnosed glioma. Time point given: baseline, week 1 (first vaccination visit). Treatment denoted: pre-vaccination baseline after standard-of-care therapy. Method: immunoSEQ multiplex PCR; TCRdb's copy keeps in-frame clones and lacks some. The sample gives about 92,000 clones, about four fifths of which show up once; approximately 7.4% is in the top ten. Source: PBMCs, taken from a glioma patient treated with radiotherapy, temozolomide or both. Receptors originate from a woman aged 45-65 years with glioma.

The chain combines TRBV30 with TRBJ2-7, with D perhaps being TRBD1 or TRBD2 (5 bases each). Germline V CDR1 and CDR2: GTSNPN, SVGIG (reference sequence). The CDR3 is made up of 15 amino acids. Trimming cost V 3 bases and J 2 bases, with 17 bases left between them. CDR3 nucleotide sequence: TGTGCCTGGAGACCCCTGAGGGGAGCAACCTACGAGCAGTACTTC. Translation: CAWRPLRGATYEQYF.

V usage is TRBV5-1 and J usage is TRBJ2-1; possible D gene TRBD2, 7 bases. The V and J ends lost 4 bases and 6 bases respectively, with 14 bases between them. Germline V gene sequence: CDR1 SGHRS, CDR2 YFSETQ. The CDR3 covers 14 residues. DNA of the CDR3: TGCGCCAGCAGCCGAGGGGGGGCCGCCAATGAGCAGTTCTTC. It translates to CASSRGGAANEQFF.

The genes are TRBV6-6 and TRBJ1-1; weak D call: TRBD1 (5 bases). Germline V lookup: CDR1 MNHNY, CDR2 SVGAGI (reference sequence). The CDR3 totals 13 residues. Trimming stripped 4 bases from V and 3 bases from J, with 9 bases between. CDR3 nucleotide sequence: TGTGCCAGCAGTTGGGGGTGGGACACTGAAGCTTTCTTT. This codes for CASSWGWDTEAFF.

Only a few counts were recorded for this clone. The rearrangement joins TRBV6-1 to TRBJ1-5; possibly TRBD1 for D (5 bases). The germline V and J ends were trimmed by 4 bases and 0 bases, with 16 bases remaining between them. The CDR3 has 17 amino acids. Germline V gives CDR1 MNHNS, CDR2 SASEGT. The CDR3 sequence: CASSGGLGPYSNQPQHF. The CDR3 DNA is TGTGCCAGCAGTGGGGGACTCGGTCCCTATAGCAATCAGCCCCAGCATTTT.

There are a few counts of this clone. CDR3 residues: CASSVTSYEQYF. As DNA, the CDR3 is TGTGCCAGCTCGGTTACATCCTACGAGCAGTACTTC. The chain combines TRBV18 with TRBJ2-7; D uncertain. The CDR3 sequence is 12 residues long. Trimming cost V 6 bases and J 1 base, with 7 bases left between them. Germline V gene sequence: CDR1 KGHSH, CDR2 LQKENI.

V is TRBV25-1 and J is TRBJ1-2; TRBD1 might be the D (5 bases). Germline CDR1 and CDR2: MGHDK and SYGVNS. The CDR3 has 15 residues. The V and J ends lost 2 bases and 4 bases respectively, with 14 bases between them. The CDR3 loop is CASSEQEGWVYGYTF. CDR3 DNA: TGTGCCAGCAGTGAACAAGAGGGGTGGGTCTATGGCTACACCTTC.

The V call is TRBV5-1, the J call TRBJ2-3, with a possible D match to TRBD2 (7 bases). The germline V and J ends were trimmed by 3 bases and 5 bases, with 16 bases remaining between them. The CDR3 totals 15 residues. Germline V gives CDR1 SGHRS, CDR2 YFSETQ. In DNA, the CDR3 is TGCGCCAGCAGCTCCACAGGGACGGGGGGAGATACGCAGTATTTT. This translates into CASSSTGTGGDTQYF.

V gene TRBV4-1 combines with J gene TRBJ2-3; 16 nucleotides match TRBD2. The CDR3 is made up of 18 amino acids. Germline V gene lookup returns CDR1 MGHRA and CDR2 YSYEKL. Trimming cost V 4 bases and J 4 bases; bases outside gene matches: 8. The CDR3 sequence: CASSPGTSGGVLADTQYF. CDR3 nucleotides: TGCGCCAGCAGCCCCGGGACTAGCGGGGGGGTTCTAGCAGATACGCAGTATTTT.

V is TRBV18 and J is TRBJ2-7; no clear D. The CDR3 sequence is 13 residues long. Per the germline V gene, CDR1 is KGHSH and CDR2 is LQKENI. Trimming pared 3 bases from V and 6 bases from J, leaving 12 bases between. CDR3 sequence (DNA): TGTGCCAGCTCACCCCCTCCCCCGGGCGAGCAGTACTTC. It encodes CASSPPPPGEQYF.

CDR3 DNA sequence: TGTGCCAGCAGTTACTCCCGACAGGGGAACACCGGGGAGCTGTTTTTT. It codes for CASSYSRQGNTGELFF. This sequence joins TRBV6-5 and TRBJ2-2, with TRBD1 identical over 7 bases. The V and J ends lost 0 bases and 1 base, in that order; junction bases with no gene match: 2. Germline CDR1 is MNHEY and CDR2 is SVGAGI. The CDR3 totals 16 residues.

This sequence joins TRBV4-2 and TRBJ1-1, with 10 bases fitting TRBD1. J was trimmed by 11 bases and V by 3 bases; bases with no gene match: 0. CDR3 size: 11 residues. From germline, CDR1 is LGHNA and CDR2 YNFKEQ. CDR3 amino acids: CASSQDRGAFF. CDR3 nucleotide sequence: TGTGCCAGCAGCCAGGACAGGGGGGCTTTCTTT.

The V call is TRBV4-1, the J call TRBJ1-1, with TRBD1 matching over 8 bases. V lost 4 bases, J lost 5 bases, and 3 bases stayed unmatched. Germline V gives CDR1 MGHRA, CDR2 YSYEKL. The CDR3 loop spans 13 amino acids. The CDR3 sequence is CASSLDRGTEAFF. As DNA, the CDR3 is TGCGCCAGCAGCCTCGACAGGGGAACTGAAGCTTTCTTT.

This chain joins TRBV2 and TRBJ1-5, with 10 positions matching TRBD1. J was trimmed by 3 bases and V by 4 bases; bases with no gene match: 3. Germline CDR1 and CDR2: SNHLY and FYNNEI. The CDR3 runs to 15 residues. The CDR3, as DNA: TGTGCCAGCAGTGGGGACAGGGGTCCCAATCAGCCCCAGCATTTT. As protein: CASSGDRGPNQPQHF.

The chain recombines TRBV5-1 with TRBJ1-2; D is possibly TRBD1 (6 bases). The V gene lost 0 bases and the J gene lost 7 bases, with 16 bases spanning the gap. CDR1 and CDR2 (germline): SGHRS, YFSETQ. The CDR3 has 15 amino acids. The CDR3 sequence: CASSLVTGRGSGYTF. The CDR3 coding sequence is TGCGCCAGCAGCTTGGTAACAGGGAGAGGATCTGGCTACACCTTC.

This chain connects TRBV30 to TRBJ2-5; D gene uncertain. The germline gives CDR1 GTSNPN, CDR2 SVGIG (reference sequence). V was trimmed by 5 bases and J by 2 bases, leaving 3 bases between them. This CDR3 has 10 residues. In DNA form, the CDR3 reads TGTGCCTGGCTACAAGAGACCCAGTACTTC. It encodes CAWLQETQYF.

This sequence joins TRBV9 and TRBJ1-1, with a weak D call TRBD1 (5 bases). Germline CDR1 reads SGDLS; CDR2 reads YYNGEE. This CDR3 has 14 residues. V lost 3 bases to trimming and J lost 4 bases, with 13 bases between them. CDR3 DNA sequence: TGTGCCAGCAGCGGTGGGGGGTATGGCACTGAAGCTTTCTTT. Translation gives CASSGGGYGTEAFF.

This chain uses TRBV7-9 with TRBJ2-3, with TRBD2 as a possible D gene (5 bases). Trimming left V 3 bases short and J 8 bases short, with 9 bases between. The germline V gene encodes CDR1 SEHNR and CDR2 FQNEAQ (reference sequence). This CDR3 has 12 residues. The CDR3 loop reads CASSFFRGTQYF. CDR3 DNA: TGTGCCAGCAGCTTTTTCCGGGGTACGCAGTATTTT.

J is TRBJ2-1 and V is TRBV5-1; 9 nucleotides agree with TRBD2. The CDR3 sequence is 16 residues long. The V gene end was trimmed by 4 bases and the J gene end by 5 bases; junction bases not matched to a gene: 10. Germline V gene sequence: CDR1 SGHRS, CDR2 YFSETQ. CDR3 sequence: CASSPGESGGNNEQFF. The CDR3 DNA reads as TGCGCCAGCAGCCCAGGGGAGAGCGGGGGGAACAATGAGCAGTTCTTC.

The J gene is TRBJ1-6, the V gene TRBV5-4, with unresolved D. The V gene's germline CDR1 is SGHNT and CDR2 YYREEE (reference sequence). The CDR3 covers 12 residues. Trimming removed 4 bases from V and 12 bases from J, with 11 bases in between. The CDR3, as DNA: TGTGCCAGCAGCCCCCTTTCAGAACCCCTCCACTTT. The encoded protein is CASSPLSEPLHF.

This rearrangement joins TRBV6-5 to TRBJ2-5, with TRBD2 as a possible D gene (6 bases). The CDR3 is 12 residues long. Germline loops: CDR1 MNHEY, CDR2 SVGAGI. Trimming left V 7 bases short and J 7 bases short, with 13 bases between. In DNA, the CDR3 is TGTGCCAGCAACCCCGGGGGAGGGACCCAGTACTTC. Translating it yields CASNPGGGTQYF.

The rearrangement links TRBV19 to TRBJ1-1; D gene uncertain. CDR1 is LNHDA and CDR2 is SQIVND in the germline V gene (reference sequence). CDR3 size: 11 residues. Trimming stripped 7 bases from V and 7 bases from J, with 10 bases between. The CDR3 sequence is CASTQFREAFF. DNA for the CDR3: TGTGCCAGTACCCAGTTCCGTGAAGCTTTCTTT.